This entry describes one T cell receptor beta chain. Its antigen remains unknown. Other nucleotide sequences from this sample produce the same CDR3. The data belong to a study of radiation and T cells in renal cell carcinoma. Libraries were prepared by immunoSEQ multiplex PCR; TCRdb keeps only in-frame clonotypes and omits some of them. The sample consists of roughly 20,000 clones, about 60% of them appearing once. V was clipped by 5 bases and J by 2 bases, with 5 bases between them. Looked up from germline, CDR1 is SGHTA and CDR2 is FQGNSA. The CDR3 length is 12 residues. Overall study findings and caveats: From baseline, blood top tumor clonotypes peaked at 2 weeks post-radiation. Irradiated tumors had higher TCR clonality than control tumors.

Treatment here: 15 Gy SBRT to primary tumor, nephrectomy 4 weeks later. Nephrectomy followed 15 Gy stereotactic body radiation by 4 weeks. This renal cell carcinoma was of the clear cell type. The rearrangement uses TRBV7-2 and TRBJ2-3, with D unresolved. This receptor was obtained from a woman between 70 and 85 years old with renal cell carcinoma. This specimen consisted of tumor tissue, obtained from a patient whose treatment included radiotherapy and nephrectomy. CDR3 nucleotide sequence: TGTGCCAGCAGCCCCCCCACAGATACGCAGTATTTT. Protein sequence: CASSPPTDTQYF.